The 7 T cell receptor beta chains below all came from one sample that was sequenced in a study of cytomegalovirus exposure and HLA in healthy donors. The primer mix had 60 Vbeta and 13 Jbeta primers. TCRdb's table, derived via immunoSEQ multiplex PCR, lists solely in-frame clones and lacks some. Of 95,000 to 110,000 clones listed, about 75% are singletons. The sequencing input was PBMCs. All receptors derive from a man aged 55 to 70 in good health and CMV-seropositive.

The gene calls are TRBV10-3 and TRBJ2-2, with 9 bases lining up with TRBD1. Germline-derived CDR1 and CDR2 are ENHRY and SYGVKD. The CDR3 spans 17 residues. Trimming took 0 bases from V and 1 from J; bases not matched to a gene: 3. Here the CDR3 reads CAISESPGQGNTGELFF. For the CDR3, the DNA is TGTGCCATCAGTGAGTCTCCGGGACAGGGGAACACCGGGGAGCTGTTTTTT.

This clone occurred a few times. This chain connects TRBV10-3 to TRBJ2-1; D possibly corresponds to TRBD1 (5 bases). The V gene's germline CDR1 is ENHRY and CDR2 SYGVKD. The CDR3 has 17 amino acids. V was trimmed by 2 bases and J by 0 bases, leaving 14 bases between them. The CDR3 here is CAISEGALLSSYNEQFF. The DNA for the CDR3 is TGTGCCATCAGTGAGGGGGCCCTCTTGAGCTCCTACAATGAGCAGTTCTTC.

The chain links TRBV6-1 to TRBJ2-1; D unclear. V was trimmed by 4 bases and J by 5 bases, leaving 6 bases between them. In germline, CDR1 is MNHNS, CDR2 SASEGT. This CDR3 region has 12 residues. The CDR3 spells CASSAVNNEQFF. The CDR3 region has the DNA TGTGCCAGCAGTGCGGTTAACAATGAGCAGTTCTTC.

This clone was observed a single time. V is TRBV15 and J is TRBJ1-4; D is unclear. Germline CDR1 is LNHNV and CDR2 is YYDKDF (reference sequence). V dropped 1 base and J dropped 5 bases, with 14 bases sitting between them. The CDR3 covers 16 residues. CDR3 region: CATSRVKTVENEKLFF. The CDR3, as DNA: TGTGCCACCAGCAGAGTTAAAACAGTTGAGAATGAAAAACTGTTTTTT.

This clone was observed a few times. The chain's CDR3 is CASSPQGTSYEQYF. The CDR3 coding sequence is TGCGCCAGCAGCCCTCAGGGGACCTCCTACGAGCAGTACTTC. The chain has TRBV5-1 and TRBJ2-7; the D gene is possibly TRBD1 (6 bases). The CDR3 extends over 14 amino acids. In germline, CDR1 is SGHRS, CDR2 YFSETQ. Trimming cost V 4 bases and J 0 bases, with 11 bases left between them.

J is TRBJ1-1 and V is TRBV10-1; D remains ambiguous. The CDR3 sequence is 18 residues long. Between the trimmed V and J ends, which lost 5 bases and 0 bases, there was a span of 22 bases. Germline V gene lookup returns CDR1 WNHNN and CDR2 SYGVQD (reference sequence). The CDR3 sequence is CASSRRRPSKEVNTEAFF. The CDR3 DNA reads as TGCGCCAGCAGTCGACGGAGACCAAGTAAAGAGGTGAACACTGAAGCTTTCTTT.

The rearrangement uses TRBV20-1 and TRBJ1-2; no firm D call. The V gene's germline CDR1 is DFQATT and CDR2 SNEGSKA (reference sequence). The V end lost 0 bases, the J end lost 12 bases, and 8 bases lay between the germline ends. The CDR3 is 10 residues long. CDR3 sequence (DNA): TGCAGTGCTAGAGACGAGGGCCACACCTTC. It translates to CSARDEGHTF.